The clone carrying this T cell receptor (beta chain) was observed a few times. No antigen is known for it. Extraction of PBMCs used 8.5 to 10 ml of fresh peripheral blood. These data originate in a study of T cells in Graves' hyperthyroidism and ophthalmopathy. Broader study findings: Among thyroid clonotypes expanded above 0.001, most also appeared in blood.

The CDR3 spans 15 residues. Per germline, CDR1 DFQATT and CDR2 SNEGSKA (reference sequence). With V trimmed by 0 bases and J by 3 bases, 4 bases remained unmatched. TCR beta CDR3 region amplification was performed from RNA transcripts. A first-round RT-PCR of the TCR CDR3 used the HTBI primer set. TCRdb re-analysed the multiplex PCR reads in MiXCR, keeping a single row per CDR3 protein. The sample holds around 500,000 distinct CDR3 sequences, roughly 15% seen once. Sequenced sample: blood. The chain uses TRBV20-1 and TRBJ2-7; TRBD2 aligns across 11 bases. This TCR was sampled from a woman aged 25 to 45 with Graves' ophthalmopathy. The CDR3 region has the DNA TGCAGTGCTAGAGACATAACTAGCGGGAGCTACGAGCAGTACTTC. This encodes CSARDITSGSYEQYF.